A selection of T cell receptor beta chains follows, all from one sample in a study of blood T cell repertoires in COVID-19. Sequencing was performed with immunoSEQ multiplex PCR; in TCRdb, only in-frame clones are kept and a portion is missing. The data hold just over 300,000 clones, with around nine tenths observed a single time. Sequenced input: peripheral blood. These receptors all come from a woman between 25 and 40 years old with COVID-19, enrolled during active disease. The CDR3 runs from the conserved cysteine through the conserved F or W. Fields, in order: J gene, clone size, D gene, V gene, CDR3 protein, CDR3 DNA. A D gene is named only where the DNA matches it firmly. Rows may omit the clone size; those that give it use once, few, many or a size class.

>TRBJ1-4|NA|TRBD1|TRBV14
CASSQEWGQGAASNEKLFF
TGTGCCAGCAGCCAAGAATGGGGCCAGGGGGCCGCAAGTAATGAAAAACTGTTTTTT
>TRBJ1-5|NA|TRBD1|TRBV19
CASSPTGGGQPQHF
TGTGCCAGTAGCCCCACAGGGGGCGGTCAGCCCCAGCATTTT
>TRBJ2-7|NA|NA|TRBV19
CASSMAGVGYEQYF
TGTGCCAGTAGTATGGCAGGGGTGGGCTACGAGCAGTACTTC
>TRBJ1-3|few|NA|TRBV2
CASSELRYTIYF
TGTGCCAGCAGTGAATTGAGATACACCATATATTTT
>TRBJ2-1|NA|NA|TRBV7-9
CASSDLSGPSYNEQFF
TGTGCCAGCAGCGACTTAAGCGGGCCGTCCTACAATGAGCAGTTCTTC
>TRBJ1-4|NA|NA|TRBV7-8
CASSSTRGTGEKLFF
TGTGCCAGCAGCTCTACACGGGGGACTGGTGAAAAACTGTTTTTT
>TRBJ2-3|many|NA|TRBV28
CASSFPFTGQYF
TGTGCCAGCAGTTTCCCCTTTACTGGGCAGTATTTT
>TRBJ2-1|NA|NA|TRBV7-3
CASSLRAGASLNEQFF
TGTGCCAGCAGCTTACGTGCGGGGGCCTCCCTCAATGAGCAGTTCTTC
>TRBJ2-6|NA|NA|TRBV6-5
CASKYSGANVLTF
TGTGCCAGCAAATATTCCGGGGCCAACGTCCTGACTTTC
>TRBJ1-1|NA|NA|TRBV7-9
CASSLAHGTEAFF
TGTGCCAGCAGCTTAGCGCACGGGACTGAAGCTTTCTTT
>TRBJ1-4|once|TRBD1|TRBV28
CASSRGGQGGPNEKLFF
TGTGCCAGCAGCCGAGGGGGACAGGGTGGCCCTAATGAAAAACTGTTTTTT
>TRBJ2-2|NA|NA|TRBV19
CASSRAAGAGELFF
TGTGCCAGTAGTAGAGCGGCGGGTGCCGGGGAGCTGTTTTTT
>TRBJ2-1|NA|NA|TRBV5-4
CASSSLGEGSYNEQFF
TGTGCCAGCAGCTCCCTCGGCGAGGGCTCCTACAATGAGCAGTTCTTC
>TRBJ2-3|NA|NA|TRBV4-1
CASSHGWGPTDTQYF
TGCGCCAGCAGCCACGGTTGGGGGCCCACAGATACGCAGTATTTT
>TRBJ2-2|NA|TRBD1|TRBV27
CASSVRGTGFSVVTGELFF
TGTGCCAGCAGTGTTAGGGGGACAGGTTTTAGCGTGGTCACCGGGGAGCTGTTTTTT
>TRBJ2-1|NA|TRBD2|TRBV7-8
CASSVTSASYNEQFF
TGTGCCAGCAGCGTAACTAGCGCCTCCTACAATGAGCAGTTCTTC
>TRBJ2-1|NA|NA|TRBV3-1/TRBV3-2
CASSQGTGNEQFF
TGTGCCAGCAGCCAGGGTACAGGTAATGAGCAGTTCTTC
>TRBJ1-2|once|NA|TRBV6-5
CASSLTGSPFYGYTF
TGTGCCAGCAGTCTTACAGGATCCCCCTTTTATGGCTACACCTTC
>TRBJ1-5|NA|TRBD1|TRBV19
CASSSRDSRDQPQHF
TGTGCCAGTAGTAGTAGGGACAGCCGAGATCAGCCCCAGCATTTT
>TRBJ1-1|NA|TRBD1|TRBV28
CASSFLGQGEPEAFF
TGTGCCAGCAGTTTTTTGGGACAGGGGGAACCTGAAGCTTTCTTT
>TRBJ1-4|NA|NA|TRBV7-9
CASSLQGLNEKLFF
TGTGCCAGCAGCTTACAGGGGCTGAATGAAAAACTGTTTTTT
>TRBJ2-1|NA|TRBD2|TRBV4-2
CASSLGLAGSYNEQFF
TGTGCCAGCAGCCTCGGACTAGCTGGGTCCTACAATGAGCAGTTCTTC
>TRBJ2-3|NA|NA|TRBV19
CASSITGTSTTDTQYF
TGTGCCAGTAGTATTACCGGGACTTCAACCACAGATACGCAGTATTTT
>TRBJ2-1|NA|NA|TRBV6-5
CASSYSYRVSNEQFF
TGTGCCAGCAGTTACTCGTACAGGGTCTCGAATGAGCAGTTCTTC
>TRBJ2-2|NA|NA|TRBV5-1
CASSRRGTGELFF
TGCGCCAGCAGCCGCAGAGGGACCGGGGAGCTGTTTTTT
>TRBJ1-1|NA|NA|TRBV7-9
CASNWGGTEAFF
TGTGCCAGCAACTGGGGGGGCACTGAAGCTTTCTTT